This TCR beta chain was recovered during a study of T cells after yellow fever vaccination. This clonotype was found many times. V lost 3 bases to trimming and J lost 1 base; unmatched junction nucleotides: 15. This CDR3 region has 19 residues. A 5'RACE template-switching step, the method used to make TCR cDNA, added a universal primer site and UMIs. A single record per CDR3 protein comes from TCRdb applying MiXCR to the 5' RACE reads. The repertoire consists of some 400,000 distinct CDR3 sequences, with more than 5.5% occurring once and the leading ten covering about 15%. Sequenced material: PBMCs, taken 5 days after the yellow fever booster vaccination. The receptor comes from a man aged 25 to 40 who received the YFV17D yellow fever vaccine. V usage is TRBV12-3 or TRBV12-4 and J usage is TRBJ1-5, with 7 bases lining up with TRBD1. CDR3 loop: CASSFQGQGGGLSNQPQHF. CDR3 nucleotide sequence: TGTGCCAGCAGTTTTCAGGGCCAGGGGGGGGGTTTGAGCAATCAGCCCCAGCATTTT.